The T cell receptor beta chain described here comes from a study of cytomegalovirus exposure and HLA in healthy donors. It was with 60 Vbeta and 13 Jbeta primers that the PCR ran. The table came from immunoSEQ multiplex PCR; TCRdb's copy has only in-frame clones and leaves some out. The table lists approximately 190,000 clones, 65% to 85% of them singletons, with less than 6% in the top ten. The length of the CDR3 is 12 residues. Trimming took 5 bases from V and 9 from J, leaving 11 bases between them. The germline V gene encodes CDR1 SGHAT and CDR2 FQNNGV. This TCR came from a woman aged 30 to 39 in good health and CMV-seropositive. Material for sequencing was PBMCs. This chain connects TRBV11-2 to TRBJ2-1; maybe TRBD1 (6 bases). The CDR3 spells CASSLLGGEQFF. Written as DNA, the CDR3 is TGTGCCAGCAGCCTACTAGGGGGTGAGCAGTTCTTC.